The 26 T cell receptor beta chains presented below share a single source sample, sequenced in a study of shared clonotypes between healthy human individuals. The method was immunoSEQ multiplex PCR; TCRdb's version includes in-frame clones alone and lacks a portion of them. The table records about 730,000 clones, 55% to 80% of them present only once. Sequences were obtained from memory CD4+ T cells sorted from blood. The subset denotes: CD45RA-negative fraction. These receptors all stem from a woman aged 30 to 39 in good health.

The V and J genes are TRBV9 and TRBJ2-3; D is undetermined. This CDR3 contains 20 residues. The ends were cut back, 0 bases at V and 0 bases at J, with 23 bases in the middle. Germline V gene lookup returns CDR1 SGDLS and CDR2 YYNGEE. CDR3 region: CASSVASGIGLVISTDTQYF. The CDR3 DNA reads TGTGCCAGCAGCGTAGCTTCCGGTATTGGGCTAGTTATTAGCACAGATACGCAGTATTTT.

This chain joins TRBV10-1 and TRBJ2-1; D remains unclear. The CDR3 runs to 14 residues. Germline values: CDR1 WNHNN, CDR2 SYGVQD (reference sequence). V lost 2 bases to trimming and J lost 6 bases, with 11 bases between them. CDR3 protein: CASSEPTSPNEQFF. The CDR3 DNA reads as TGCGCCAGCAGTGAGCCCACTTCACCCAATGAGCAGTTCTTC.

V gene TRBV4-1 combines with J gene TRBJ2-6, with D perhaps TRBD1 or TRBD2 (6 bases each). Trimming took 4 bases from V and 2 from J, leaving 12 bases between them. The CDR3 consists of 16 residues. The germline CDR1 and CDR2 sequences are MGHRA and YSYEKL. The CDR3 protein is CASSPRGLAGANVLTF. CDR3 DNA sequence: TGCGCCAGCAGCCCCCGGGGGCTGGCTGGGGCCAACGTCCTGACTTTC.

This clone appeared a few times. The V gene is TRBV5-1, the J gene TRBJ1-2, with D possibly matching TRBD1 (5 bases). The ends were cut back, 4 bases at V and 5 bases at J, with 12 bases in the middle. Germline assignment: CDR1 SGHRS and CDR2 YFSETQ. CDR3 length equals 13 residues. The CDR3 DNA reads TGCGCCAGCAGCGATGTGGGGGAATATGGCTACACCTTC. It is translated as CASSDVGEYGYTF.

The V gene is TRBV19, the J gene TRBJ1-1, with 10 bases aligning to TRBD1. J lost 4 bases, V lost 10 bases, and 12 bases had no gene match. CDR3 length: 15 amino acids. CDR1 and CDR2 (germline): LNHDA, SQIVND (reference sequence). This CDR3 reads CATKRQGAKVTEAFF. CDR3 DNA sequence: TGTGCCACGAAGAGACAGGGGGCGAAGGTCACTGAAGCTTTCTTT.

This chain connects TRBV7-9 to TRBJ1-1; D ambiguous. This CDR3 region has 14 residues. In germline, CDR1 is SEHNR, CDR2 FQNEAQ (reference sequence). Trimming stripped 5 bases from V and 0 bases from J, with 10 bases between. The CDR3 DNA follows: TGTGCCAGCAGCCAGGACCGAGTGAACACTGAAGCTTTCTTT. Residues: CASSQDRVNTEAFF.

This clone has only one observation. The V and J genes are TRBV7-3 and TRBJ1-3; 8 bases fit TRBD1. V shed 4 bases and J 4 bases; nucleotides not matched to a gene: 18. There are 19 residues in the CDR3. Germline values: CDR1 SGHTA, CDR2 FQGTGA. DNA for the CDR3: TGTGCCAGCAGCTCCCCGCCGAGAGGACAGGGTGGGAGAGGAAACACCATATATTTT. Translation: CASSSPPRGQGGRGNTIYF.

The chain joins TRBV5-4 to TRBJ2-3, with 11 bases that match TRBD2. With V trimmed by 2 bases and J by 4 bases, 3 bases remained unmatched. From germline, CDR1 is SGHNT and CDR2 YYREEE (reference sequence). The CDR3 contains 15 residues. This CDR3 is CASSLTSGSSDTQYF. The DNA for the CDR3 is TGTGCCAGCAGCTTAACTAGCGGGAGTTCAGATACGCAGTATTTT.

The V and J genes are TRBV6-4 and TRBJ1-2; D gene uncertain. Germline values: CDR1 MRHNA, CDR2 SNTAGT. Trimming pared 0 bases from V and 9 bases from J, leaving 8 bases between. The length of the CDR3 is 12 residues. DNA for the CDR3: TGTGCCAGCAGTGACTCCGGGCGTAGCTACACCTTC. It is translated as CASSDSGRSYTF.

This clone has a handful of counts. The rearrangement joins TRBV9 to TRBJ1-3; D is uncertain. Germline assignment: CDR1 SGDLS and CDR2 YYNGEE. The length of the CDR3 is 14 residues. V shed 1 base and J shed 0 bases, with 5 bases lying between them. DNA of the CDR3: TGTGCCAGCAGCGTACTGAGCTCTGGAAACACCATATATTTT. This translates into CASSVLSSGNTIYF.

The chain joins TRBV21-1 to TRBJ1-1. TRBV21-1 is a recognized pseudogene. This CDR3 comprises 14 residues. The CDR3 region is CASEQSGGGTEAFF. CDR3 DNA sequence: TGTGCCAGCGAGCAGAGTGGGGGAGGCACTGAAGCTTTCTTT.

This chain links TRBV27 with TRBJ2-5; D tentatively reads TRBD1 or TRBD2 (5 bases each). From germline, CDR1 is MNHEY and CDR2 SMNVEV (reference sequence). V was cut by 6 bases and J by 5 bases, with 16 bases left in between. This CDR3 contains 14 residues. The CDR3, as DNA: TGTGCCAGCAGGAGGGGTTATACGAGGGAGACCCAGTACTTC. It specifies CASRRGYTRETQYF.

This chain links TRBV19 with TRBJ2-7; TRBD2 is a possible D gene (6 bases). In germline, CDR1 is LNHDA, CDR2 SQIVND (reference sequence). The V end was cut by 4 bases, the J end by 2 bases, with 12 bases between. The CDR3 has 14 residues. The DNA of the CDR3 is TGTGCCAGTAGTAGGACTACCGGACCCTACGAGCAGTACTTC. This sequence encodes CASSRTTGPYEQYF.

A few counts support this clone. The rearrangement uses TRBV28 and TRBJ2-3, with 7 bases identical to TRBD2. Germline-derived CDR1 and CDR2 are MDHEN and SYDVKM. This CDR3 region has 16 residues. The junction had 5 bases not matched to a gene; V was cut back by 2 bases and J by 0 bases. Here the CDR3 DNA reads TGTGCCAGCAGTTTAGGGAGCGGGGCTAGCACAGATACGCAGTATTTT. Translated, it gives CASSLGSGASTDTQYF.

The chain recombines TRBV18 with TRBJ2-5, with 7 positions matching TRBD2. J lost 0 bases, V lost 3 bases, and 4 bases had no gene match. CDR1 KGHSH and CDR2 LQKENI come from the germline V gene. The CDR3 is made up of 15 amino acids. CDR3 residues: CASSPVGGNQETQYF. As DNA, the CDR3 is TGTGCCAGCTCACCCGTGGGGGGGAACCAAGAGACCCAGTACTTC.

This rearrangement joins TRBV7-9 to TRBJ1-1; tentatively, D is TRBD1 (6 bases). Looked up from germline, CDR1 is SEHNR and CDR2 is FQNEAQ (reference sequence). This CDR3 contains 16 residues. V was trimmed by 6 bases and J by 1 base, leaving 18 bases between them. The chain's CDR3 is CASRPAPRGRNTEAFF. The DNA for the CDR3 is TGTGCCAGCAGACCCGCGCCTAGGGGGAGGAACACTGAAGCTTTCTTT.

V usage is TRBV4-1 and J usage is TRBJ1-4; the match to TRBD1 covers 10 bases. The V and J ends lost 4 bases and 5 bases, in that order; junction bases with no gene match: 4. CDR3 size: 15 residues. Germline-derived CDR1 and CDR2 are MGHRA and YSYEKL. The CDR3 protein is CASSPGQGTNEKLFF. The CDR3 DNA follows: TGCGCCAGCAGCCCGGGACAGGGGACGAATGAAAAACTGTTTTTT.

This clone was observed at least ten times. The chain is built from TRBV19 and TRBJ1-4; D gene uncertain. This CDR3 is built from 14 residues. The V and J ends lost 6 bases and 3 bases respectively, with 11 bases between them. Germline V lookup: CDR1 LNHDA, CDR2 SQIVND (reference sequence). DNA for the CDR3: TGTGCCAGTAGCTTGGGGTATTCTAATGAAAAACTGTTTTTT. Its protein is CASSLGYSNEKLFF.

As to this clone: Different DNA sequences within this sample yield the same CDR3. The gene calls are TRBV29-1 and TRBJ2-3; D not resolved. CDR1 and CDR2 from the germline V gene are SQVTM and ANQGSEA. There are 10 residues in the CDR3. The V and J ends lost 4 bases and 3 bases respectively, with 2 bases between them. This chain's CDR3 is CSVGTDTQYF. The DNA of the CDR3 is TGCAGCGTTGGGACAGATACGCAGTATTTT.

The chain recombines TRBV6-5 with TRBJ1-4; no clear D. Between the trimmed V and J ends, which lost 2 bases and 3 bases, there was a span of 7 bases. The CDR3 has 14 amino acids. From germline, CDR1 is MNHEY and CDR2 SVGAGI. The CDR3 DNA sequence: TGTGCCAGCAGTTACGAACGGTCTAATGAAAAACTGTTTTTT. Its protein is CASSYERSNEKLFF.

This chain joins TRBV30 and TRBJ1-1; D remains unclear. Germline V gene data show CDR1 as GTSNPN and CDR2 as SVGIG (reference sequence). The CDR3 totals 12 residues. V gave up 0 bases and J gave up 6 bases, with 8 bases separating them. This chain's CDR3 is CAWSVLRAEAFF. The CDR3, as DNA: TGTGCCTGGAGTGTACTCCGGGCTGAAGCTTTCTTT.

This sequence joins TRBV11-2 and TRBJ2-1; TRBD1 matches at 8 bases. Germline CDR1 reads SGHAT; CDR2 reads FQNNGV. V lost 5 bases to trimming and J lost 5 bases; unmatched junction nucleotides: 8. This CDR3 spans 15 amino acids. The CDR3 is CASSRGQGVDNEQFF. The CDR3 DNA sequence: TGTGCCAGCAGCCGTGGACAGGGCGTAGACAATGAGCAGTTCTTC.

The chain joins TRBV18 to TRBJ2-3, with D possibly being TRBD2 (6 bases). The germline CDR1 and CDR2 sequences are KGHSH and LQKENI. The CDR3 sequence is 16 residues long. Trimming pared 3 bases from V and 2 bases from J, leaving 15 bases between. The CDR3 here is CASSPAGSLTTDTQYF. The CDR3 nucleotides read TGTGCCAGCTCACCGGCGGGGTCCCTAACCACAGATACGCAGTATTTT.

The chain uses TRBV18 and TRBJ2-1; 9 bases are a match to TRBD2. The J segment lost 6 bases and the V segment lost 5 bases, leaving 5 bases of the junction unmatched. In germline, CDR1 is KGHSH, CDR2 LQKENI. The CDR3 loop spans 14 amino acids. CDR3 loop: CASSGAGGRNEQFF. DNA for the CDR3: TGTGCCAGCTCAGGGGCGGGAGGGCGCAATGAGCAGTTCTTC.

On this clone: In the same sample, other DNA sequences code for this CDR3. The genes are TRBV5-1 and TRBJ1-1; D might be TRBD1 (6 bases). The CDR3 runs to 12 residues. Germline loops: CDR1 SGHRS, CDR2 YFSETQ. Trimming stripped 3 bases from V and 5 bases from J, with 8 bases between. CDR3 DNA sequence: TGCGCCAGCAGCTCCAGGGGAACTGAAGCTTTCTTT. It translates to CASSSRGTEAFF.

This clone was detected many times. Other DNA sequences in this sample translate to the same CDR3. The genes are TRBV5-1 and TRBJ2-7; D possibly matches TRBD1 or TRBD2 (5 bases each). Trimming took 4 bases from V and 6 from J, leaving 17 bases between them. The CDR3 runs 14 residues. CDR1 and CDR2 from the germline V gene are SGHRS and YFSETQ. CDR3 residues: CASSPGTGTLEQYF. DNA for the CDR3: TGCGCCAGCAGCCCTGGGACGGGGACCCTCGAGCAGTACTTC.